This TCR beta chain was identified in a study of blood T cells in healthy people across ages. This clonotype came up many times. Healthy Caucasian individuals from Russia aged 6 to 90 were enrolled as donors. Through a sample-barcoded 5' primer and a J-beta primer mix, a second PCR was run for roughly 7 to 12 cycles. TCRdb independently ran MiXCR on the 5' RACE reads; one entry per CDR3 protein. The repertoire holds 800,000 to 950,000 distinct CDR3 sequences, with under 35% as singletons. The V gene lost 5 bases and the J gene lost 5 bases, with 9 bases spanning the gap. The CDR3 contains 12 residues. CDR1 is ENHRY and CDR2 is SYGVKD in the germline V gene. This same sample was also part of a study on T cells of mothers and their children.

The sequenced material came from blood. The chain employs TRBV10-3 and TRBJ2-5; TRBD1 is a possible D gene (6 bases). The TCR was taken from a woman aged 40 to 50 in good health. The CDR3 sequence is CAISTGRETQYF. The CDR3 coding sequence is TGTGCCATCAGTACAGGGCGGGAGACCCAGTACTTC.